These T cell receptor beta chains were read from a single sample in a study of cytomegalovirus exposure and HLA in healthy donors. The table came from immunoSEQ multiplex PCR; TCRdb's copy has only in-frame clones and leaves some out. The data hold tens of thousands of clones, with roughly nine tenths observed a single time. Specimen: PBMCs. These receptors were obtained from a man aged 18 to 29 in good health and CMV-seronegative. The CDR3 runs from the conserved cysteine through the conserved F or W. The D gene is left open where the match is weak. Only some rows state a clone size, as once, few, many or a class for expanded clones.

abundance: .
d_gene: .
j_gene: TRBJ1-1
v_gene: TRBV29-1
CDR3nt: TGCAGCGTTGGTCGGGGTTCGTACACTGAAGCTTTCTTT
CDR3aa: CSVGRGSYTEAFF

abundance: few
d_gene: TRBD1
j_gene: TRBJ2-1
v_gene: TRBV6-5
CDR3nt: TGTGCCAGCAGTCGGGACAGGCCAACCTACAATGAGCAGTTCTTC
CDR3aa: CASSRDRPTYNEQFF

abundance: .
d_gene: .
j_gene: TRBJ2-1
v_gene: TRBV27
CDR3nt: TGTGCCAGCAGTTTAAGAGGAGGCGGTAATGAGCAGTTCTTC
CDR3aa: CASSLRGGGNEQFF

abundance: once
d_gene: TRBD1
j_gene: TRBJ2-5
v_gene: TRBV6-5
CDR3nt: TGTGCCAGCAGTACGGGACAGGGGGCCCAAGAGACCCAGTACTTC
CDR3aa: CASSTGQGAQETQYF

abundance: .
d_gene: .
j_gene: TRBJ1-5
v_gene: TRBV10-3
CDR3nt: TGTGCCATCAGTGAGTCGGGACACCTTAGCAATCAGCCCCAGCATTTT
CDR3aa: CAISESGHLSNQPQHF

abundance: once
d_gene: .
j_gene: TRBJ1-4
v_gene: TRBV6-4
CDR3nt: TGTGCCAGCTCTAGACAGCCCAATGAAAAACTGTTTTTT
CDR3aa: CASSRQPNEKLFF

abundance: .
d_gene: TRBD2
j_gene: TRBJ2-3
v_gene: TRBV7-2
CDR3nt: TGTGCCAGCAGCTTTCCCGGGAGGCCCACAGATACGCAGTATTTT
CDR3aa: CASSFPGRPTDTQYF

abundance: .
d_gene: .
j_gene: TRBJ2-7
v_gene: TRBV21-1
CDR3nt: TGTGCCAGCAGCAACCCCCGGGGTCCCTCCTACGAGCAGTACTTC
CDR3aa: CASSNPRGPSYEQYF

abundance: .
d_gene: TRBD1
j_gene: TRBJ2-1
v_gene: TRBV11-2
CDR3nt: TGTGCCAGCAGCCCGGACAGGGTAAATGAGCAGTTCTTC
CDR3aa: CASSPDRVNEQFF

abundance: few
d_gene: .
j_gene: TRBJ1-3
v_gene: TRBV11-2
CDR3nt: TGTGCCAGCAGCTCCCGGAGGCAGAGCTCTGGAAACACCATATATTTT
CDR3aa: CASSSRRQSSGNTIYF

abundance: .
d_gene: .
j_gene: TRBJ1-1
v_gene: TRBV4-1
CDR3nt: TGCGCCAGCAGCCAAGCTCCAGGGTCGAGGACTGAAGCTTTCTTT
CDR3aa: CASSQAPGSRTEAFF

abundance: .
d_gene: .
j_gene: TRBJ2-7
v_gene: TRBV12-2
CDR3nt: TGTGCAAGTCGCTTAGCGATCGGAAGCGGGAGCTACGAGCAGTACTTC
CDR3aa: CASRLAIGSGSYEQYF

abundance: .
d_gene: .
j_gene: TRBJ2-3
v_gene: TRBV28
CDR3nt: TGTGCCAGCAGTTCCTCGGGGGTTAAGACTAGCACAGATACGCAGTATTTT
CDR3aa: CASSSSGVKTSTDTQYF

abundance: .
d_gene: TRBD1
j_gene: TRBJ2-7
v_gene: TRBV7-8
CDR3nt: TGTGCCAGCAGCTTATCTTCACAGGGGCCATTTTTGGAGCAGTACTTC
CDR3aa: CASSLSSQGPFLEQYF

abundance: .
d_gene: .
j_gene: TRBJ2-1
v_gene: TRBV7-9
CDR3nt: TGTGCCAGCAGCACCCAGGGGTATGAGCAGTTCTTC
CDR3aa: CASSTQGYEQFF

abundance: .
d_gene: .
j_gene: TRBJ2-7
v_gene: TRBV11-2
CDR3nt: TGTGCCAGCACGACTAGAACCTACGAGCAGTACTTC
CDR3aa: CASTTRTYEQYF

abundance: .
d_gene: .
j_gene: TRBJ2-7
v_gene: TRBV28
CDR3nt: TGTGCCAGCAGCCAGGGAAAAACCGGATCCTACGAGCAGTACTTC
CDR3aa: CASSQGKTGSYEQYF

abundance: .
d_gene: TRBD1
j_gene: TRBJ2-7
v_gene: TRBV7-9
CDR3nt: TGTGCCAGCAGGGCCATTGGGACAGAGGCCTACGAGCAGTACTTC
CDR3aa: CASRAIGTEAYEQYF

abundance: .
d_gene: .
j_gene: TRBJ2-3
v_gene: TRBV7-9
CDR3nt: TGTGCCAGCAGCTTAGCTTGGCAGGTCCTTAGCACAGATACGCAGTATTTT
CDR3aa: CASSLAWQVLSTDTQYF

abundance: few
d_gene: .
j_gene: TRBJ2-1
v_gene: TRBV7-7
CDR3nt: TGTGCTAGCAGCCCTCGGCGGGCTAGCTGTGATGAGCAGTTCTTC
CDR3aa: CASSPRRASCDEQFF

abundance: .
d_gene: .
j_gene: TRBJ1-1
v_gene: TRBV9
CDR3nt: TGTGCCAGCAGCTCCGATCAGGAGAACACTGAAGCTTTCTTT
CDR3aa: CASSSDQENTEAFF

abundance: .
d_gene: TRBD1
j_gene: TRBJ1-2
v_gene: TRBV28
CDR3nt: TGTGCCAGCAGTTCCGTAATGACAGGGCGCTATGGCTACACCTTC
CDR3aa: CASSSVMTGRYGYTF

abundance: few
d_gene: .
j_gene: TRBJ2-7
v_gene: TRBV7-9
CDR3nt: TGTGCCAGCAGCTTAGGCCCGGGACAGCAGGGAGGCTACGAGCAGTACTTC
CDR3aa: CASSLGPGQQGGYEQYF

abundance: .
d_gene: TRBD1
j_gene: TRBJ2-7
v_gene: TRBV7-2
CDR3nt: TGTGCCAGCAGCCGACCCGGGACAGGGATCTACGAGCAGTACTTC
CDR3aa: CASSRPGTGIYEQYF

abundance: .
d_gene: TRBD1
j_gene: TRBJ2-4
v_gene: TRBV5-1
CDR3nt: TGCGCCAGCAGCTTGGCCCAAACAACGACAGGGGCCAAAAACATTCAGTACTTC
CDR3aa: CASSLAQTTTGAKNIQYF

abundance: .
d_gene: .
j_gene: TRBJ2-4
v_gene: TRBV21-1
CDR3nt: TGTGCCAGGGAAAACAGCCAGGGCGAAGGAAACATTCAGTACTTC
CDR3aa: CARENSQGEGNIQYF

abundance: .
d_gene: .
j_gene: TRBJ1-2
v_gene: TRBV6-5
CDR3nt: TGTGCCAGCAGCTTGACAGAAAACTATGGCTACACCTTC
CDR3aa: CASSLTENYGYTF

abundance: .
d_gene: .
j_gene: TRBJ1-5
v_gene: TRBV27
CDR3nt: TGTGCCAGCAGTTTAACAGTGGATCAGCCCCAGCATTTT
CDR3aa: CASSLTVDQPQHF

abundance: .
d_gene: TRBD2
j_gene: TRBJ2-5
v_gene: TRBV6-1
CDR3nt: TGTGCCGGCCGGACTAGCGGGGTTGAGACCCAGTACTTC
CDR3aa: CAGRTSGVETQYF

abundance: once
d_gene: TRBD1
j_gene: TRBJ2-5
v_gene: TRBV6-1
CDR3nt: TGTGCCAGCAAGGGGGGGGGACAGGGGAAAGAGACCCAGTACTTC
CDR3aa: CASKGGGQGKETQYF

abundance: few
d_gene: .
j_gene: TRBJ2-5
v_gene: TRBV6-1
CDR3nt: TGTGCCAGCAGTGAGCTCCAGGGCCGTCAAGAGACCCAGTACTTC
CDR3aa: CASSELQGRQETQYF

abundance: .
d_gene: .
j_gene: TRBJ1-4
v_gene: TRBV2
CDR3nt: TGTGCCAGCAGTGTATGGGACTCCCACAATGAAAAACTGTTTTTT
CDR3aa: CASSVWDSHNEKLFF

abundance: once
d_gene: .
j_gene: TRBJ2-1
v_gene: TRBV7-9
CDR3nt: TGTGCCAGCAGCCGCCCCACCGACAGCTACAATGAGCAGTTCTTC
CDR3aa: CASSRPTDSYNEQFF

abundance: .
d_gene: TRBD2
j_gene: TRBJ2-5
v_gene: TRBV11-2
CDR3nt: TGTGCCAGCAGTTTCAGCGGGGCCCCCGAGACCCAGTACTTC
CDR3aa: CASSFSGAPETQYF

abundance: .
d_gene: .
j_gene: TRBJ2-7
v_gene: TRBV7-9
CDR3nt: TGTGCCAGCAGGGAGGGACCCCTCTGGGAGCAGTACTTC
CDR3aa: CASREGPLWEQYF

abundance: .
d_gene: .
j_gene: TRBJ1-1
v_gene: TRBV28
CDR3nt: TGTGCCAGCAGTTTCAAGGGGCACACTGAAGCTTTCTTT
CDR3aa: CASSFKGHTEAFF

abundance: .
d_gene: .
j_gene: TRBJ1-4
v_gene: TRBV11-1
CDR3nt: TGTGCCAGCAGCCCGGCCGGGTTGAGGCCTGAAAAACTGTTTTTT
CDR3aa: CASSPAGLRPEKLFF

abundance: .
d_gene: TRBD1
j_gene: TRBJ2-7
v_gene: TRBV6-1
CDR3nt: TGTGCCACCCCAGGGGGCTTGGGGTACGAGCAGTACTTC
CDR3aa: CATPGGLGYEQYF

abundance: .
d_gene: TRBD1
j_gene: TRBJ2-6
v_gene: TRBV27
CDR3nt: TGTGCCAGCAGTTTATCGTCGGACAGGGGGTTCTTAGCTGGGGCCAACGTCCTGACTTTC
CDR3aa: CASSLSSDRGFLAGANVLTF

abundance: once
d_gene: .
j_gene: TRBJ2-7
v_gene: TRBV19
CDR3nt: TGTGCCAGTAGTATTGGGGACTCAAGAATATACGAGCAGTACTTC
CDR3aa: CASSIGDSRIYEQYF

abundance: few
d_gene: TRBD1
j_gene: TRBJ1-4
v_gene: TRBV19
CDR3nt: TGTGCCAGTAGCGGGACAGGAACTAATGAAAAACTGTTTTTT
CDR3aa: CASSGTGTNEKLFF

abundance: .
d_gene: .
j_gene: TRBJ2-1
v_gene: TRBV15
CDR3nt: TGTGCCACCAGCATAGGGCGGGGCCCCTACAATGAGCAGTTCTTC
CDR3aa: CATSIGRGPYNEQFF

abundance: .
d_gene: TRBD1
j_gene: TRBJ2-7
v_gene: TRBV7-8
CDR3nt: TGTGCCAGCAGCGTAGATTCGGGACAGGGTTACGAGCAGTACTTC
CDR3aa: CASSVDSGQGYEQYF

abundance: .
d_gene: TRBD2
j_gene: TRBJ2-5
v_gene: TRBV18
CDR3nt: TGTGCCAGCTCACCACCGGGAGGGCCGATGGAGACCCAGTACTTC
CDR3aa: CASSPPGGPMETQYF

abundance: .
d_gene: .
j_gene: TRBJ2-2
v_gene: TRBV10-2
CDR3nt: TGCGCCAGCAGTGAACGCGCCGGGGAGCTGTTTTTT
CDR3aa: CASSERAGELFF

abundance: .
d_gene: .
j_gene: TRBJ1-2
v_gene: TRBV19
CDR3nt: TGTGCCAGTAGCCCCTGGGAAAGGACAGCGGACTATGGCTACACCTTC
CDR3aa: CASSPWERTADYGYTF

abundance: .
d_gene: TRBD2
j_gene: TRBJ2-1
v_gene: TRBV4-3
CDR3nt: TGCGCCAGCAGCCAAGATCGGCTAGCGGGAGCCTACAATGAGCAGTTCTTC
CDR3aa: CASSQDRLAGAYNEQFF

abundance: once
d_gene: .
j_gene: TRBJ1-1
v_gene: TRBV19
CDR3nt: TGTGCCAGTAGTATATTTGGGGCAGGGTCGAAGAACACTGAAGCTTTCTTT
CDR3aa: CASSIFGAGSKNTEAFF

abundance: .
d_gene: .
j_gene: TRBJ2-1
v_gene: TRBV9
CDR3nt: TGTGCCAGCAGCGTAGGAGGGGGGGGACTTGTAGGAAATGAGCAGTTCTTC
CDR3aa: CASSVGGGGLVGNEQFF

abundance: .
d_gene: .
j_gene: TRBJ2-1
v_gene: TRBV9
CDR3nt: TGTGCCAGCAGCGTAGGCAGACACTCGAGCTCCTACAATGAGCAGTTCTTC
CDR3aa: CASSVGRHSSSYNEQFF

abundance: .
d_gene: .
j_gene: TRBJ2-7
v_gene: TRBV15
CDR3nt: TGTGCCACCAGCACGGGACTGCATTACGAGCAGTACTTC
CDR3aa: CATSTGLHYEQYF

abundance: .
d_gene: TRBD1
j_gene: TRBJ2-7
v_gene: TRBV4-3
CDR3nt: TGCGCCAGCAGCCAAGCTCCTGTCTCCGGGACAGGGTTCAACGAGCAGTACTTC
CDR3aa: CASSQAPVSGTGFNEQYF

abundance: .
d_gene: .
j_gene: TRBJ2-3
v_gene: TRBV4-3
CDR3nt: TGCGCCTCCGGGGAAGGAGTCACAGATACGCAGTATTTT
CDR3aa: CASGEGVTDTQYF

abundance: .
d_gene: .
j_gene: TRBJ2-2
v_gene: TRBV6-1
CDR3nt: TGTGCCAGCAGGCGGACAGAAACGAACACCGGGGAGCTGTTTTTT
CDR3aa: CASRRTETNTGELFF

abundance: .
d_gene: .
j_gene: TRBJ2-1
v_gene: TRBV6-1
CDR3nt: TGTGCCCTTCGGAGGGCCAATGAGCAGTTCTTC
CDR3aa: CALRRANEQFF

abundance: once
d_gene: .
j_gene: TRBJ2-4
v_gene: TRBV7-2
CDR3nt: TGTGCCAGCAGCTTACGCCGTGACTCCTTAGCCAAAAACATTCAGTACTTC
CDR3aa: CASSLRRDSLAKNIQYF

abundance: .
d_gene: .
j_gene: TRBJ2-7
v_gene: TRBV7-3
CDR3nt: TGTGCCAGCAGCTTAGCCCCAGGTCCCCACGAGCAGTACTTC
CDR3aa: CASSLAPGPHEQYF

abundance: .
d_gene: .
j_gene: TRBJ2-1
v_gene: TRBV7-3
CDR3nt: TGTGCCAGCAGCTCTGGGACTCTTGACAATGAGCAGTTCTTC
CDR3aa: CASSSGTLDNEQFF

abundance: .
d_gene: TRBD2
j_gene: TRBJ2-7
v_gene: TRBV4-3
CDR3nt: TGCGCCAGCAGCCAAGATCTGGGACTAGCCTACGAGCAGTACTTC
CDR3aa: CASSQDLGLAYEQYF